This TCR beta chain was sequenced for a study of shared clonotypes between healthy human individuals. Genomic DNA of every subset was divided equally among multiple immunoSEQ plates. An approximately 220 ng quantity of DNA, 30,000 to 35,000 T cell genomes, went into the sorted-subset replicate PCRs. Generated by immunoSEQ multiplex PCR, the TCRdb table keeps only in-frame clones and is missing some. Of around 2.5 million clones in the sample, under 95% are singletons; the top ten hold about 0.38%. The donors, all of them Caucasian adults, lived in Nashville, Tennessee. Per germline, CDR1 SNHLY and CDR2 FYNNEI. V was pared by 1 base and J by 11 bases, with 4 bases between. This CDR3 is 10 amino acids long. With regard to this clone: The antigen remains undetermined.

Whole-study findings and limits: Naive subsets, compared against memory subsets, generally had larger estimated richness values.

This TCR derives from a man between 18 and 29 years old in good health. Some clones in this sample may be carry-over from other donors' samples. The chain employs TRBV2 and TRBJ2-3; D is uncertain. Sequencing was performed on naive CD4+ T cells from PBMCs. Subset denoted: CD45RA+ positively selected. The DNA of the CDR3 is TGTGCCAGCAGTGAAGGGAGGCAGTATTTT. It codes for CASSEGRQYF.